This T cell receptor (beta chain) stems from a study of early T cells in non-severe SARS-CoV-2 infection. The wider study: Sequencing input comprised bulk RNA from unsorted whole blood; chain pairing was not available. Whole-study findings and limits: CD4 and private specificities were missed by VDJdb matching, which favored anti-spike CD8 responses.

Germline CDR1 MNHEY, CDR2 SVGEGT. V trimming: 5 bases; J trimming: 1 base; junction bases outside the gene matches: 2. CDR3 length: 15 residues. This clonotype has a count of ten or more. Antigen unknown. Separate cDNA molecules each had unique molecular identifiers attached to them. TCRdb independently ran MiXCR on the 5' RACE reads; one entry per CDR3 protein. The sample shows around 30,000 distinct CDR3 sequences, more than 5% of them seen only once. The source material was whole blood. The chain joins TRBV6-2 or TRBV6-3 to TRBJ2-1, with 10 bases fitting TRBD2. This receptor was taken from an adult who was a healthcare worker with PCR-confirmed SARS-CoV-2 infection or an uninfected control (not recorded which). CDR3 loop: CASSGTSESYNEQFF. DNA for the CDR3: TGTGCCAGCAGTGGGACTAGCGAATCCTACAATGAGCAGTTCTTC.